This TCR beta chain appears in the sequencing data of a study of blood T cell repertoires in COVID-19. Looking at the study overall: Acute and convalescent COVID-19 specimens originated in the United States, Italy and Spain. From T cells, B-cell-depleted T cells, or PBMCs came the material, which was cDNA or gDNA.

The length of the CDR3 is 15 residues. The germline V and J ends were trimmed by 0 bases and 2 bases, with 11 bases remaining between them. CDR1 and CDR2 (germline): MNHEY, SMNVEV (reference sequence). In the authors' methods: Reference gene primer amplification yielded estimated nucleated cell counts. Data came from immunoSEQ multiplex PCR; TCRdb stores just in-frame clones and leaves some out. For V, J and clone size, that table is used; D and trimming come from the DNA. The profile covers under 450,000 clones, with around nine tenths appearing a single time and about 1.4% taken by the ten largest.

The clonotype originates from a woman aged 40 to 50 with COVID-19, enrolled during active disease. The chain combines TRBV27 with TRBJ2-7; D gene ambiguous. What was sequenced was peripheral blood. The chain's CDR3 is CASSLSGTATYEQYF. The CDR3, as DNA: TGTGCCAGCAGTTTATCAGGAACAGCCACCTACGAGCAGTACTTC.